This TCR beta chain is from a study of graft-versus-host responses after intestinal transplantation. On the study more broadly: Isolated intestinal, liver-intestinal, or multivisceral transplants had been given to the recipients. Recipients were all induced with anti-thymocyte globulin, then given tacrolimus and steroids for about three years.

The CDR3 sequence is 15 residues long. V was pared by 5 bases and J by 9 bases, with 9 bases of the junction left unmatched. The germline CDR1 and CDR2 sequences are LNHDA and SQIVND (reference sequence). As regards this clone: The antigen remains unidentified.

The repertoire was sequenced with immunoSEQ multiplex PCR; TCRdb's copy has only in-frame clones and lacks some. The sample records around 100,000 clones, 91% being singletons. Study conclusions and caveats: GvH clonotypes were identified within recipient marrow, with a subset emerging first in ileum or blood.

The chain has TRBV19 and TRBJ2-1; 11 nucleotides align to TRBD2. The material sequenced was unstimulated CD4+ T cells sorted from spleen or lymph node cells, taken before transplant. The TCR originated in a human donor who was the organ donor for an intestinal transplant. In DNA, the CDR3 is TGTGCCAGTAGTGTCCGACTAGCGGGGTTAAGTGAGCAGTTCTTC. It codes for CASSVRLAGLSEQFF.